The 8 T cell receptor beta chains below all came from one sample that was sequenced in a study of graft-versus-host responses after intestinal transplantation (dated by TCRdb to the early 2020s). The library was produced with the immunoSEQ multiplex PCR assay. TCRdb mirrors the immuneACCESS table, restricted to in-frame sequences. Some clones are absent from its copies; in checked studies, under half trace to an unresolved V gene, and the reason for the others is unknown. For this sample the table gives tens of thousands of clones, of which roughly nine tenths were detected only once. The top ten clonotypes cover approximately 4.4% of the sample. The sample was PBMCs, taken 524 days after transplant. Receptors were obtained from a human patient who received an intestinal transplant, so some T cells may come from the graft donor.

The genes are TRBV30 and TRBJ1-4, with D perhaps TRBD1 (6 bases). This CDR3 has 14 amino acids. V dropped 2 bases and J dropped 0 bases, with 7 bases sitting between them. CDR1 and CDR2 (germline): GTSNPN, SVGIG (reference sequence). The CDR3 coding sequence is TGTGCCTGGAGTTGGGACACAACTAATGAAAAACTGTTTTTT. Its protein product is CAWSWDTTNEKLFF.

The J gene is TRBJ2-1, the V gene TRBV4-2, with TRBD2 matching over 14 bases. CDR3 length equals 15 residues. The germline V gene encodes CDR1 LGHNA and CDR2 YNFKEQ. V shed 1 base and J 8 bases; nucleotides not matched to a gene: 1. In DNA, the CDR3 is TGTGCCAGCAGCCAAGGACTAGCGGGAGGGGATGAGCAGTTCTTC. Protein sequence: CASSQGLAGGDEQFF.

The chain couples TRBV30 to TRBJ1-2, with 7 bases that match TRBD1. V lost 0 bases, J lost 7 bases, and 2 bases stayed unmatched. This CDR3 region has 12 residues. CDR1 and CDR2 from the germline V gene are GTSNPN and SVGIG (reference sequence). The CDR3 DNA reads TGTGCCTGGAGTGTAGGGACAGCTGGCTACACCTTC. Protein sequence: CAWSVGTAGYTF. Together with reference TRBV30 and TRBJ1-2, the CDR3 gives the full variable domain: SQTIHQWPATLVQPVGSPLSLECTVEGTSNPNLYWYRQAAGRGLQLLFYSVGIGQISSEVPQNLSASRPQDRQFILSSKKLLLSDSGFYLCAWSVGTAGYTFGSGTRLTVV.

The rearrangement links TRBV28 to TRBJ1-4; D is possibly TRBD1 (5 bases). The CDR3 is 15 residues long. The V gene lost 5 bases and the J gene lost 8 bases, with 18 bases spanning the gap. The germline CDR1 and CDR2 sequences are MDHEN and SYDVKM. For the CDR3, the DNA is TGTGCCAGCAGTGCGTACGGGACGGGGGGGGAAAAACTGTTTTTT. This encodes CASSAYGTGGEKLFF.

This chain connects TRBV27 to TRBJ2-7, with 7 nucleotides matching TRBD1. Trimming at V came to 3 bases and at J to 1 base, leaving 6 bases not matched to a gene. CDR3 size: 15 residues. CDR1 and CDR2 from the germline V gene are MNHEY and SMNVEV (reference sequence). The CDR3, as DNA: TGTGCCAGCAGTTTTACCCCGGGACAGTCCTACGAGCAGTACTTC. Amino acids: CASSFTPGQSYEQYF.

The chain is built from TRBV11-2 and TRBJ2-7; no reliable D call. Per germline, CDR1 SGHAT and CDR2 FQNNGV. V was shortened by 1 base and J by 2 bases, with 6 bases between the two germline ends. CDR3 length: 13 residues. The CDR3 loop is CASSLAAAYEQYF. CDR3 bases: TGTGCCAGCAGCTTAGCAGCTGCCTACGAGCAGTACTTC.

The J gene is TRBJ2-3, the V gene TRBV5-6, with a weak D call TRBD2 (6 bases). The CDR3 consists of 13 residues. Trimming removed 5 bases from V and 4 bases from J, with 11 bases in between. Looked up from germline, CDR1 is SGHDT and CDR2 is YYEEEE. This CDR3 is CASSSRLADTQYF. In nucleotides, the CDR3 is TGTGCCAGCAGTTCCCGACTAGCAGATACGCAGTATTTT. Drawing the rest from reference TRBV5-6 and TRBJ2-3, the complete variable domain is DAGVTQSPTHLIKTRGQQVTLRCSPKSGHDTVSWYQQALGQGPQFIFQYYEEEERQRGNFPDRFSGHQFPNYSSELNVNALLLGDSALYLCASSSRLADTQYFGPGTRLTVL.

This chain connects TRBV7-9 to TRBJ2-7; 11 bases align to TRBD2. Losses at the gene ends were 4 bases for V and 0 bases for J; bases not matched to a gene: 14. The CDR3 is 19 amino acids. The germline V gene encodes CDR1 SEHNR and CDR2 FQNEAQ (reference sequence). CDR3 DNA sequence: TGTGCCAGCAGCTCTTCGACGACGGGACTAGCGGTCCACTCCTACGAGCAGTACTTC. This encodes CASSSSTTGLAVHSYEQYF.